This T cell receptor beta chain was identified during a study of cytomegalovirus exposure and HLA in healthy donors (dated by TCRdb to the late 2010s). Regarding the study in general: In an earlier analysis of roughly 590 of the donors, approximately 260 Gb of sequence data and roughly 100 million unique TCR beta sequences from some 170 million T cells were reported. An early release that covered 500 to 800 HLA-typed donors contained about 300 gigabases of sequencing data and tens of millions of unique TCR sequences. Of the 350 to 450 genotyped donors, 70% to 90% were placed in the genetic ancestry cluster associated with self-reported Caucasian donors. The study aimed to test whether signatures of past pathogen exposure could be identified by cataloging public T cell receptors. Using immunosequencing, the study profiled T cell repertoires from some 670 subjects and related those repertoires to cytomegalovirus serostatus. Along with the approximately 700-subject first cohort, a separate validation cohort of over 90 different subjects was used. High-throughput TCR immunosequencing, statistical association of individual TCRs with disease status, and machine learning were combined to predict cytomegalovirus infection status. A later analysis re-examined previously published TCR beta repertoires from hundreds of donors and added high-resolution HLA genotyping to investigate patterns of TCR occurrence. In the later analysis, no new phenotypic data were used to find candidate immune exposures; instead, reliance was placed on TCR beta sequences and their occurrence across donors. To decide whether each TCR beta V gene segment behaved as functional or pseudogenic, an earlier analysis of approximately 600 of the donors relied on high-throughput TCR beta sequencing. Donor age, sex, ethnicity and CMV serostatus were collected together with the repertoire data. A later genetic analysis used genome-wide SNP genotypes for about three fifths of the 666 donors, treating that subset as a discovery cohort. All discovery cohort repertoires had been generated using a single sequencing platform. Class I and class II HLA loci were covered by the typing at four-digit resolution. The number of typed donors differed by locus: roughly 620-640 for A, B, C, DRB1 and DQB1; roughly 510 for DQA1; around 580 for DPA1; and approximately 450 for DPB1. A few DR-DQ haplotypes were treated as single units for association and clustering because of strong linkage in the cohort. Among 398 genotyped donors of the cohort, an average of roughly 240,000 unique TCR beta nucleotide sequences were sequenced per donor, roughly a sixth of them non-productive. Beyond this particular receptor, the publication reports: The study gave a list of under 200 TCR beta chains associated with cytomegalovirus. The sequencing pipeline was judged likely to have produced a cluster of highly shared sequence variants as a technical artifact. Assigning TCR associations to individual alleles was difficult when HLA alleles, especially DR and DQ, strongly co-occurred. A later analysis associated roughly 17,000 TCR beta sequences with specific HLA alleles at a false discovery rate of 0.05. In a later analysis, most CMV-associated TCR beta chains were found to appear HLA-restricted, with HLA associations seemingly driven largely by CMV exposure. A later analysis reported that several top co-occurrence clusters appeared linked to parvovirus B19, influenza, CMV and Epstein-Barr virus. The classifier was reported to diagnose cytomegalovirus status with high specificity and sensitivity in both the original cohort and the validation cohort. Fewer than 20 rarely observed V segments, including chromosome 9 orphons, were excluded from the earlier analysis of several hundred of the donors because counts were too low. A later analysis found that HLA-associated TCR beta chains were more clonally expanded and had lower generation probabilities than equally common non-associated chains. Correlated functional status among segregating V segments might be attributable to linkage disequilibrium, but an unknown experimental factor could not be ruled out. The only immune exposure information available for the cohort was CMV serostatus. According to a later genetic analysis, donors in an Asian-associated ancestry cluster had fewer N-insertions in productive TCRs than the approximately 650-donor mean. In vitro tests confirmed that a few of the cytomegalovirus-associated TCR beta chains recognize cytomegalovirus antigens. In a later analysis, the rate of TCR association differed among HLA loci, with DRB1 alleles having the most associated TCRs and HLA-C alleles having the fewest. Some IMGT-functional V segments, including TRBV6-2 and TRBV6-3, could not be told apart with the 87-base-pair reads, so those segments were excluded. A further reported finding was that TCR beta sequences accurately predicted the HLA-A and HLA-B alleles for most subjects in the first cohort. Roughly uniform sequencing depth across donors was assumed in presence/absence analyses, although this assumption may not hold. In an earlier analysis of 450 to 750 of the donors, most TCR beta V segments appeared in productive rearrangements about 90% or about 30% of the time, broadly matching IMGT annotations. Most TCR sequences were observed very rarely across donors, whereas some public TCRs were present in many individuals. Because some donors lacked HLA typing at each locus, the association tests relied only on the typed subset. An association between a missense DCLRE1C variant and V-gene and J-gene trimming of TCR beta chains was found in a later genetic analysis and replicated in an independent cohort. This cohort had only TCR beta chains sequenced, and the lack of alpha or paired-chain data limited which features could be detected. The authors suggested that the approach could potentially be generalized to other disease states and immunological phenotypes.

Library preparation employed the immunoSEQ multiplex PCR assay. The multiplex PCR relied on a mix of 60 forward primers for TCR Vbeta segments and 13 reverse primers for TCR Jbeta segments. The CDR3 region of rearranged TCR beta genes was amplified from genomic DNA with a multiplex PCR assay. The Illumina HiSeq System was used to sequence the amplified TCR beta libraries as 87-base-pair reads. As for the authors' bioinformatics: A later analysis tallied roughly 80 million unique TCR beta chains across the 650 to 750 repertoires, and approximately 11 million of those chains were shared by two or more donors. To remove PCR and sequencing errors, raw reads were error-corrected and collapsed into unique sequences using a nearest-neighbor algorithm that merged closely related sequences. CDR3 sequences were aligned to IMGT reference sequences to assign V, D and J gene segments. For a sequence to be retained, at least a six-nucleotide match to both a V gene segment and a J gene segment was required. Rearrangements were called productive when the CDR3 lacked stop codons and stayed in frame with V and J; all others were non-productive. CDR3 was defined by IMGT convention, running from the second conserved V-encoded cysteine to the conserved J-encoded phenylalanine. The earlier analysis of roughly 590 of the donors excluded sequences that lacked an unambiguous match to a single V gene segment. An earlier analysis of about 590 of the donors classified V segments as functional when productive rearrangements were above 56.7% and as segregating when the standard deviation between donors was above 5%. A statistical classification framework was built to diagnose cytomegalovirus status from the catalog of TCR beta chain sequences. A later analysis assigned V and J genes by comparing TCR nucleotide sequences with IMGT/GENE-DB human TR gene sequences. A later analysis assigned CDR3 sequences and most-parsimonious VDJ recombination scenarios with the TCRdist pipeline. A later analysis defined each TCR beta chain by its CDR3 amino acid sequence plus V-gene family, and excluded reads lacking a unique V-gene family. To address suspected cross-contamination and a sequencing artifact, a later analysis removed some 620 highly shared, low-generation-probability nucleotide sequences. A later analysis calculated a clonal expansion index for each public chain from normalized within-repertoire ranks of inferred template counts. Generation probabilities in a later analysis came from a VDJ recombination model fitted to out-of-frame rearrangements, and those results were checked against IGoR. In a later analysis, hypergeometric tests were used to score TCR-TCR, TCR-HLA and TCR-CMV co-occurrence, with a repertoire-size bias correction applied to TCR pairs. False discovery rates were estimated in a later analysis by permuting HLA or CMV assignments 20 times. In a later analysis, co-occurring TCRs were grouped using DBSCAN, with TCRdist sequence similarity added in when clustering inside HLA-allele-positive subsets. For co-occurrence clustering, repertoires with fewer than 30,000 or more than 120,000 public chains were excluded, along with roughly five repertoires with anomalous nucleotide sharing. What TCRdb holds here is the immuneACCESS table cut down to in-frame rearrangements. Part of the clones is not present; checked against another copy, under half of the missing clones reflect an unresolved V gene, and the others are unexplained. Clone size and V and J calls were adopted from that table, with D and trimming inferred from the DNA. Across this sample there are roughly 110,000 clones, with 65% to 90% seen only once. In total, the top ten clones hold about 1.6% of the sample.

The cohort was made up of approximately 670 healthy bone marrow donors. At the time of sampling, all cohort members were nominally healthy, though unrecorded immune exposures were likely present. The donor was CMV seronegative and belonged to the group of several hundred seronegative cohort members. A peripheral blood sample was provided by each donor, and peripheral blood mononuclear cells were used for TCR beta sequencing. Genomic DNA extraction from the blood cell samples was performed with the Qiagen DNeasy Blood Extraction Kit. In its sample, this clone comes out as medium-sized (0.01 to 0.1%). It has no known antigen specificity. The sample holds no much larger clone one base away, and base qualities are not on file. The trim is 2 bases for V and 4 bases for J, with a gap of 18 bases between the germline ends. Spanning cysteine to phenylalanine, the CDR3 consists of 16 amino acids. The retained sequence is limited to the CDR3, 48 bases, with the frame set at the first base. CDR1 and CDR2 are read off the germline V gene (reference sequence) as MNHEY and SMNVEV.

The sequence joins TRBV27 to TRBJ2-7; TRBD1 could be the D gene, as 6 bases match. The receptor was derived from a man aged 50 to 59 in good health and CMV-seronegative. Sequenced: PBMCs. The CDR3 protein: CASSLGVGAGVYEQYF. In nucleotide form, the sequence is TGTGCCAGCAGTTTAGGTGTAGGAGCAGGGGTATACGAGCAGTACTTC.